The rows below give T cell receptor beta chains drawn from one sample of a study of radiation and T cells in renal cell carcinoma. Here immunoSEQ multiplex PCR was the method, and the copy in TCRdb shows in-frame clones only, minus some. This sample has over 45,000 clones, with around 80% found just once. The sample in question was blood, obtained from a patient whose treatment included radiotherapy and nephrectomy. The source of these receptors is a man aged 60-69 years with renal cell carcinoma. Both conserved end residues are part of each CDR3. A D gene is named only where the DNA matches it firmly. Clone size is stated in some rows and not others, as once, few, many or a class when expanded.

>TRBV9|NA|TRBJ1-1|NA
CASSPRMETGTEAFF
TGTGCCAGCAGCCCACGTATGGAAACTGGGACTGAAGCTTTCTTT
>TRBV7-2|TRBD1|TRBJ1-1|NA
CASSLGTGNTEAFF
TGTGCCAGCAGCTTAGGGACAGGGAACACTGAAGCTTTCTTT
>TRBV13|NA|TRBJ2-5|NA
CASSPRSGRMGETQYF
TGTGCCAGCAGCCCTCGCTCGGGGAGGATGGGAGAGACCCAGTACTTC
>TRBV13|NA|TRBJ1-2|NA
CASSILTDYGYTF
TGTGCCAGCAGCATTCTGACGGACTATGGCTACACCTTC
>TRBV7-2|TRBD2|TRBJ2-1|NA
CASSLAGTSGINEQFF
TGTGCCAGCAGCTTAGCCGGGACTAGCGGTATCAATGAGCAGTTCTTC
>TRBV7-2|NA|TRBJ1-1|NA
CASSLEWANTEAFF
TGTGCCAGCAGCTTAGAGTGGGCGAACACTGAAGCTTTCTTT
>TRBV5-1|TRBD2|TRBJ2-1|NA
CASSLTATSADEQFF
TGCGCCAGCAGCTTGACGGCGACTAGCGCCGATGAGCAGTTCTTC
>TRBV5-1|NA|TRBJ2-2|NA
CASSPDTGWNTGELFF
TGCGCCAGCAGCCCCGACACCGGGTGGAACACCGGGGAGCTGTTTTTT
>TRBV29-1|NA|TRBJ1-4|NA
CSVDAPGHQYNEKLFF
TGCAGCGTTGATGCCCCCGGACATCAATATAATGAAAAACTGTTTTTT
>TRBV5-1|TRBD2|TRBJ2-2|once
CASSWMTISGGAGELFF
TGCGCCAGCAGCTGGATGACAATCTCGGGGGGGGCCGGGGAGCTGTTTTTT
>TRBV19|NA|TRBJ1-1|NA
CASSTGGLRAFF
TGTGCCAGTAGTACGGGAGGGCTTAGAGCTTTCTTT
>TRBV5-1|TRBD2|TRBJ2-7|few
CASSWTRTSGVYEQYF
TGCGCCAGCAGCTGGACGAGGACTAGCGGGGTCTACGAGCAGTACTTC
>TRBV5-1|NA|TRBJ1-2|NA
CASSLGPAVNGNYGYTF
TGCGCCAGCAGCTTGGGACCAGCCGTAAATGGGAACTATGGCTACACCTTC
>TRBV4-2|NA|TRBJ2-1|NA
CASSQDKGNNEQFF
TGTGCCAGCAGCCAAGATAAGGGAAACAATGAGCAGTTCTTC
>TRBV6-4|TRBD2|TRBJ2-1|few
CASSSSGGHKGHEQFF
TGTGCCAGCAGCTCTAGCGGGGGACACAAAGGGCATGAGCAGTTCTTC
>TRBV11-2|TRBD1|TRBJ1-2|NA
CASSSLRRTGHYGYTF
TGTGCCAGCAGCTCCCTCCGCAGGACAGGGCATTATGGCTACACCTTC
>TRBV29-1|NA|TRBJ1-1|few
CSVQGSMNTEAFF
TGCAGCGTTCAGGGGTCTATGAACACTGAAGCTTTCTTT
>TRBV19|NA|TRBJ2-7|NA
CASRDTYEQYF
TGTGCCAGCCGGGACACCTACGAGCAGTACTTC
>TRBV19|NA|TRBJ1-5|few
CASSTGGQPQHF
TGTGCCAGTAGTACAGGAGGGCAGCCCCAGCATTTT
>TRBV7-2|NA|TRBJ1-4|NA
CASSLRVGKNEKLFF
TGTGCCAGCAGCTTAAGGGTAGGAAAAAATGAAAAACTGTTTTTT
>TRBV28|NA|TRBJ2-7|NA
CASSPDGSGVYEQYF
TGTGCCAGCAGTCCCGATGGGAGCGGCGTCTACGAGCAGTACTTC
>TRBV9|TRBD2|TRBJ2-5|NA
CASSAGWTSPETQYF
TGTGCCAGCAGCGCCGGGTGGACTAGTCCTGAGACCCAGTACTTC
>TRBV7-9|TRBD1|TRBJ1-3|NA
CASSARGQGNTIYF
TGTGCCAGCAGCGCCAGGGGGCAAGGAAACACCATATATTTT
>TRBV29-1|NA|TRBJ1-2|NA
CSVAQNYGYTF
TGCAGCGTTGCACAGAACTATGGCTACACCTTC
>TRBV6-1|TRBD1|TRBJ2-1|NA
CASRLTGTGYNEQFF
TGTGCCAGCAGGTTAACCGGGACAGGGTACAATGAGCAGTTCTTC
>TRBV4-3|NA|TRBJ1-5|NA
CASSQDSTQNQPQHF
TGCGCCAGCAGCCAAGACTCGACACAGAATCAGCCCCAGCATTTT
>TRBV10-2|TRBD1|TRBJ1-2|NA
CASSVSGGSYNYGYTF
TGCGCCAGCAGTGTATCAGGGGGCTCCTATAACTATGGCTACACCTTC
>TRBV11-3|TRBD1|TRBJ2-3|NA
CASSFRGDTQYF
TGTGCCAGCAGCTTCAGGGGGGATACGCAGTATTTT
>TRBV6-1|NA|TRBJ2-6|NA
CASRTGVGANVLTF
TGTGCCAGCAGGACGGGTGTTGGGGCCAACGTCCTGACTTTC
>TRBV5-1|NA|TRBJ1-2|NA
CASSLSGSNNYGYTF
TGCGCCAGCAGCTTGAGTGGCAGCAATAACTATGGCTACACCTTC
>TRBV29-1|NA|TRBJ1-1|NA
CSVGMGRDTEAFF
TGCAGCGTTGGAATGGGCAGGGACACTGAAGCTTTCTTT
>TRBV6-6|NA|TRBJ2-2|NA
CASNMDSTDTGELFF
TGTGCCAGCAATATGGACTCGACTGACACCGGGGAGCTGTTTTTT
>TRBV18|TRBD1|TRBJ1-4|NA
CASSRDSGEKLFF
TGTGCCAGCTCACGGGACAGTGGTGAAAAACTGTTTTTT
>TRBV9|NA|TRBJ1-2|NA
CASSVEVGRGRGYTF
TGTGCCAGCAGCGTAGAAGTAGGGAGAGGGCGTGGCTACACCTTC
>TRBV10-3|NA|TRBJ1-1|NA
CAISSDRGNTEAFF
TGTGCCATCAGTTCCGACAGAGGGAACACTGAAGCTTTCTTT
>TRBV6-5|NA|TRBJ1-2|NA
CASSYWTASGYGYTF
TGTGCCAGCAGTTACTGGACCGCCTCGGGTTATGGCTACACCTTC
>TRBV6-1|TRBD2|TRBJ2-3|NA
CASSALAGSLTDTQYF
TGTGCCAGCAGTGCCCTAGCGGGATCTTTAACAGATACGCAGTATTTT
>TRBV11-3|NA|TRBJ2-7|NA
CASSRGQGYEQYF
TGTGCCAGCAGCCGGGGGCAGGGCTACGAGCAGTACTTC
>TRBV5-6|TRBD2|TRBJ2-1|NA
CASSRPALLAEIDNEQFF
TGTGCCAGCAGCCGCCCCGCCCTCCTAGCGGAAATAGACAATGAGCAGTTCTTC
>TRBV19|NA|TRBJ1-1|few
CASSSAGRTEAFF
TGTGCCAGTAGTTCGGCAGGGCGGACTGAAGCTTTCTTT
>TRBV27|NA|TRBJ2-1|NA
CASSLKRLGNNEQFF
TGTGCCAGCAGTTTAAAGAGGTTGGGAAACAATGAGCAGTTCTTC
>TRBV2|NA|TRBJ1-2|NA
CASSPAVYGYTF
TGTGCCAGCAGTCCCGCGGTCTATGGCTACACCTTC
>TRBV10-2|TRBD2|TRBJ2-5|NA
CASSESPSGKETQYF
TGCGCCAGCAGTGAGTCGCCTAGCGGGAAAGAGACCCAGTACTTC
>TRBV11-2|NA|TRBJ2-1|NA
CASSLSYNEQFF
TGTGCCAGCAGCTTATCGTACAATGAGCAGTTCTTC
>TRBV10-2|NA|TRBJ2-5|NA
CASSEKRVGETQYF
TGCGCCAGCAGTGAAAAAAGGGTGGGGGAGACCCAGTACTTC
>TRBV19|NA|TRBJ1-1|NA
CASSIAGEGTEAFF
TGTGCCAGTAGTATAGCTGGGGAGGGGACTGAAGCTTTCTTT
>TRBV19|TRBD2|TRBJ2-6|NA
CASSIAGASGANVLTF
TGTGCCAGTAGTATTGCGGGAGCCTCTGGGGCCAACGTCCTGACTTTC
>TRBV5-1|NA|TRBJ2-3|NA
CASSFNRESTDTQYF
TGCGCCAGCAGCTTTAACAGGGAGAGCACAGATACGCAGTATTTT
>TRBV29-1|NA|TRBJ2-5|NA
CSVEVSGAQETQYF
TGCAGCGTTGAAGTCTCGGGGGCCCAAGAGACCCAGTACTTC
>TRBV19|NA|TRBJ1-5|NA
CASGPHLGQPQHF
TGTGCCAGTGGGCCGCACCTGGGTCAGCCCCAGCATTTT
>TRBV19|NA|TRBJ2-5|NA
CASGQNEETQYF
TGTGCCTCCGGGCAAAACGAAGAGACCCAGTACTTC